This T cell receptor (beta chain) was captured by sequencing in a study of early T cells in non-severe SARS-CoV-2 infection (dated by TCRdb to the early 2020s). Study-level background: Bulk RNA from unsorted whole blood was used for TCR sequencing, so alpha and beta chains could not be paired. Findings and caveats that apply to the study as a whole: VDJdb matching was skewed toward anti-spike CD8 responses and likely underestimated virus-specific expansions by missing private and CD4 specificities.

A few counts support this clonotype. Its antigen is currently not known. Qualities for individual bases were not recorded, and no much larger clone is one base off. The protocol used for the library was 5' RACE. The listed sequencing device is NextSeq 500. In the TCR library protocol, unique molecular identifiers were attached to individual cDNA molecules to correct for PCR bias and sequencing error. Sequencing covered both TCR alpha and beta chains, and within each sample the abundances of alpha and beta sequences were tightly co-correlated. On the study's bioinformatics: Decombinator V4 was used to annotate TCR sequences for V gene, J gene and CDR3. Expanded TCRs were defined as changing significantly between any two time points under a Poisson model with p below 0.0001. TCR abundances were normalised to the total number of TCRs sequenced in each sample and reported as counts per million. TRAV1-2 paired with TRAJ12, TRAJ20 or TRAJ33 defined MAIT TCRs, while TRAV10 paired with TRAJ18 defined iNKT TCRs. VDJdb, accessed on 1 November 2021, was searched for TCRs annotated for CMV, EBV and SARS-CoV-2, and TCRs annotated for more than one antigen were excluded. TCRdb's own reprocessing of the public reads used fastp at Q25 and MiXCR and kept productive beta chains. Records with the same CDR3 protein are collapsed into one entry carrying the most frequent genes and DNA. V and J calls and clone size were set by TCRdb, not the authors. The sample data list roughly 26,000 distinct CDR3 sequences, and 5% to 6.5% of these were observed just once. Clones ranked in the top ten supply 3% to 5% of the sample.

Cut back by 4 bases and 0 bases, the V and J ends lie 7 bases apart. From cysteine to phenylalanine, the CDR3 is 14 amino acids long. The only DNA kept is the CDR3, 42 bases in frame from the first base. Sequences WNHNN (CDR1) and SYGVQD (CDR2) are obtained from the germline V gene (reference sequence). A case-control design nested within a healthcare worker cohort in London, UK, was used, with weekly nasopharyngeal swab PCR tests and blood sampling performed. Healthcare workers were enrolled in the week of the UK lockdown, from 23 to 31 March 2020, and were followed every week for up to roughly 16 weeks.

Sequenced material: whole blood. The chain uses TRBV10-1 and TRBJ1-5; the D gene cannot be resolved reliably. The sequence came from an adult who was a healthcare worker with PCR-confirmed SARS-CoV-2 infection or an uninfected control (not recorded which). The CDR3 region reads CASSAGHSNQPQHF. The nucleotide sequence is given as TGCGCCAGCAGTGCGGGTCATAGCAATCAGCCCCAGCATTTT.